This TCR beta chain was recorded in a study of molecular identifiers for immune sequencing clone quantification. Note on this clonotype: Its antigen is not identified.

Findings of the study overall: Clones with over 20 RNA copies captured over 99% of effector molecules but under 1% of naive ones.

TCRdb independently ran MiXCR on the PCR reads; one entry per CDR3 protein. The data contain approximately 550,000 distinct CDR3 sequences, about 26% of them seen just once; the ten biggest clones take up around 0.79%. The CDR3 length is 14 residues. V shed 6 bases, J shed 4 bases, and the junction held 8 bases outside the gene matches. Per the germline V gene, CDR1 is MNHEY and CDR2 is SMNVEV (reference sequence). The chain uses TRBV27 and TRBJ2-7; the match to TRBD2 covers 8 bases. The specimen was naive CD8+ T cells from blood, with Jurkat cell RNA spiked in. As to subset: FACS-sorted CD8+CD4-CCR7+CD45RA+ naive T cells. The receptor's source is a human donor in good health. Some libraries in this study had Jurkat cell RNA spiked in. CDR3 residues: CASSQIAGRYEQYF. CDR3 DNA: TGTGCCAGCAGCCAGATAGCGGGAAGGTACGAGCAGTACTTC.